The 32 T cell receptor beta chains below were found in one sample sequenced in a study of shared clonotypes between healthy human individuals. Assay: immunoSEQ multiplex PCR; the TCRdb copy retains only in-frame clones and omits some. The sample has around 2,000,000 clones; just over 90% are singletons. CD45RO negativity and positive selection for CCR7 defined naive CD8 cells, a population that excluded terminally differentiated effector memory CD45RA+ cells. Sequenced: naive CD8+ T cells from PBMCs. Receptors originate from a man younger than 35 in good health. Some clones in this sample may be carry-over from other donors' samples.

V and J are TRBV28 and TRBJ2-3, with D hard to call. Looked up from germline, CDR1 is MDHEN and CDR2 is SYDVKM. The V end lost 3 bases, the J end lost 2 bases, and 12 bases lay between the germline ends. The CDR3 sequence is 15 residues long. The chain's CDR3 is CASSFTEFHTDTQYF. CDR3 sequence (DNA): TGTGCCAGCAGTTTCACGGAATTTCACACAGATACGCAGTATTTT.

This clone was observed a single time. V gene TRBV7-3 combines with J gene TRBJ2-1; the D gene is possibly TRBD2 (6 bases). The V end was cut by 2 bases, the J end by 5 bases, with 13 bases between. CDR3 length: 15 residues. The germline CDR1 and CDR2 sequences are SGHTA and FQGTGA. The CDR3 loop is CASSLLVAADNEQFF. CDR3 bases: TGTGCCAGCAGCTTATTGGTAGCGGCTGACAATGAGCAGTTCTTC.

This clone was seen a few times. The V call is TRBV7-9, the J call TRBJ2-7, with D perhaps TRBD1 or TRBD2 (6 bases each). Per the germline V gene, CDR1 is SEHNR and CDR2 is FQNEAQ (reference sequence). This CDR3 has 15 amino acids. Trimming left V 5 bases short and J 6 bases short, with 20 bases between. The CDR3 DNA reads TGTGCCAGCAGCGGGGAGGACAGACCTACGTTCGAGCAGTACTTC. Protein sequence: CASSGEDRPTFEQYF.

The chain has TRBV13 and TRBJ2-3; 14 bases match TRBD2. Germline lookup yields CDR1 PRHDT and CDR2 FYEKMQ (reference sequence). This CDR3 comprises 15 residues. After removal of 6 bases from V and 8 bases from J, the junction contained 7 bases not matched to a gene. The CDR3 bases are TGTGCCAGCAGTCAGGGACTAGCGGGAGTGGGTACGCAGTATTTT. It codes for CASSQGLAGVGTQYF.

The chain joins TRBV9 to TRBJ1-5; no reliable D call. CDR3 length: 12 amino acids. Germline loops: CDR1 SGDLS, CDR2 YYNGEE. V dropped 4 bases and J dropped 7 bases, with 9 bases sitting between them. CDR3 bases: TGTGCCAGCAGCACGCCCGGGCAGCCCCAGCATTTT. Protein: CASSTPGQPQHF. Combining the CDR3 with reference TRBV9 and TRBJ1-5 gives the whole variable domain DSGVTQTPKHLITATGQRVTLRCSPRSGDLSVYWYQQSLDQGLQFLIQYYNGEERAKGNILERFSAQQFPDLHSELNLSSLELGDSALYFCASSTPGQPQHFGDGTRLSIL.

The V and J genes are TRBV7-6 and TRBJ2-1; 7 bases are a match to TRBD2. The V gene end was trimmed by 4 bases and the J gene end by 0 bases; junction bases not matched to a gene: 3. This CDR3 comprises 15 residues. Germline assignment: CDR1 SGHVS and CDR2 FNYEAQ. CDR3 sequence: CASSSLAVSYNEQFF. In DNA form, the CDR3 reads TGTGCCAGCAGCTCCCTAGCGGTCTCCTACAATGAGCAGTTCTTC.

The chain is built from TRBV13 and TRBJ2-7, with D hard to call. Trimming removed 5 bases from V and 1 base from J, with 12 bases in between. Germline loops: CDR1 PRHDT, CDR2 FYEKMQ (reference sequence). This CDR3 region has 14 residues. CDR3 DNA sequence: TGTGCCAGCAGCGAAGGGTCGCCGTCCTACGAGCAGTACTTC. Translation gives CASSEGSPSYEQYF.

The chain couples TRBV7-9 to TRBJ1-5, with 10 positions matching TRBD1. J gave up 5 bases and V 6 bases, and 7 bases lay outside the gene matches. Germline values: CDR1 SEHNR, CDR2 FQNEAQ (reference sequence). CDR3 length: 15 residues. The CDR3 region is CASSSGTGAYQPQHF. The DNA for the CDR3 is TGTGCCAGCAGTTCCGGGACAGGGGCCTATCAGCCCCAGCATTTT. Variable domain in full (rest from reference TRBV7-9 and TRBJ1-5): DTGVSQNPRHKITKRGQNVTFRCDPISEHNRLYWYRQTLGQGPEFLTYFQNEAQLEKSRLLSDRFSAERPKGSFSTLEIQRTEQGDSAMYLCASSSGTGAYQPQHFGDGTRLSIL.

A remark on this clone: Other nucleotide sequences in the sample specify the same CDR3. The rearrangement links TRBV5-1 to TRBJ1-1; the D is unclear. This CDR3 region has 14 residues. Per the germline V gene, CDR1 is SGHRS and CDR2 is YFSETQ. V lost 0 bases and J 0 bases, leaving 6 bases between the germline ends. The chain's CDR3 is CASSLAAMNTEAFF. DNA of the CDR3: TGCGCCAGCAGCTTGGCAGCAATGAACACTGAAGCTTTCTTT.

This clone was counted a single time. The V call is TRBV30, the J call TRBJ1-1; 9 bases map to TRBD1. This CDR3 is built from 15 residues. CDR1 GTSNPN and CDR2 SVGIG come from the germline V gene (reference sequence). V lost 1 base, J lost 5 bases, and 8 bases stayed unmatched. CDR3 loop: CAWSDSTGGMTEAFF. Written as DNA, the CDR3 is TGTGCCTGGAGTGATTCGACAGGGGGAATGACTGAAGCTTTCTTT.

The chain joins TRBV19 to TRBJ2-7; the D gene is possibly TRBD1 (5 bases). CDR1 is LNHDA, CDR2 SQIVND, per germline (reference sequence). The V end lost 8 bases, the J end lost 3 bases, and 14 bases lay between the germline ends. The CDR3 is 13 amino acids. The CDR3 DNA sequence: TGTGCCAGTCGGCCAGGGAATCGCTACGAGCAGTACTTC. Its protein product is CASRPGNRYEQYF.

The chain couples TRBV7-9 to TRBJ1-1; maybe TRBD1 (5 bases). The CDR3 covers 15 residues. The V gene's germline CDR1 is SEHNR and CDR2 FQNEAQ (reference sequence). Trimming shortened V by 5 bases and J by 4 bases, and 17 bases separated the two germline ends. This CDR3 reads CASSLRDPLATEAFF. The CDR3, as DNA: TGTGCCAGCAGCCTCCGGGACCCTCTAGCCACTGAAGCTTTCTTT.

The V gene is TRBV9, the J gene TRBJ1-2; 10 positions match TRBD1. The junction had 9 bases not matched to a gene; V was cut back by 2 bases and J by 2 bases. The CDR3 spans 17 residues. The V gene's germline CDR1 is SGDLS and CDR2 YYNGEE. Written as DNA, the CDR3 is TGTGCCAGCAGCGTGGTAGAAAAGGACAGGGGGAACTATGGCTACACCTTC. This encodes CASSVVEKDRGNYGYTF. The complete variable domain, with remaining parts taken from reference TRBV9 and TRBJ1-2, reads DSGVTQTPKHLITATGQRVTLRCSPRSGDLSVYWYQQSLDQGLQFLIQYYNGEERAKGNILERFSAQQFPDLHSELNLSSLELGDSALYFCASSVVEKDRGNYGYTFGSGTRLTVV.

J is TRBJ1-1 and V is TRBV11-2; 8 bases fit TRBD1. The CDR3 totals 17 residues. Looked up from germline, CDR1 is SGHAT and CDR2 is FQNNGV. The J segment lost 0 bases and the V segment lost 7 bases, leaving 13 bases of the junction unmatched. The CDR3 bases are TGTGCCAGCACTCACCATACAGGGGGGGGCGTGAACACTGAAGCTTTCTTT. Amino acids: CASTHHTGGGVNTEAFF.

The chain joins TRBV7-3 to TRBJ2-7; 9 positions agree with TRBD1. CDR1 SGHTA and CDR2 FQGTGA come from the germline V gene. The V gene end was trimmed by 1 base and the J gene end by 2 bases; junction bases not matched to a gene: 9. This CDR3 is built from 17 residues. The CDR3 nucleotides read TGTGCCAGCAGCTTAATTGGGGGGACAGGGACAACCTACGAGCAGTACTTC. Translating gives CASSLIGGTGTTYEQYF.

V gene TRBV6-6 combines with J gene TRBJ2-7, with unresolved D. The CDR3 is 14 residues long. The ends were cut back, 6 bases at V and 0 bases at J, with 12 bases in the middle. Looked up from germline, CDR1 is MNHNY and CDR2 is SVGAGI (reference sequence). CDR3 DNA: TGTGCCAGCAGCCCCCGGACGAGCTCCTACGAGCAGTACTTC. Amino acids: CASSPRTSSYEQYF.

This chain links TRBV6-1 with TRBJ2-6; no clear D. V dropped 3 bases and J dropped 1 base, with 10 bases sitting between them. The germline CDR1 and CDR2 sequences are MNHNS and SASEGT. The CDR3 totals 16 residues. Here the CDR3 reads CASSDVWASGANVLTF. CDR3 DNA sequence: TGTGCCAGCAGTGATGTGTGGGCATCTGGGGCCAACGTCCTGACTTTC.

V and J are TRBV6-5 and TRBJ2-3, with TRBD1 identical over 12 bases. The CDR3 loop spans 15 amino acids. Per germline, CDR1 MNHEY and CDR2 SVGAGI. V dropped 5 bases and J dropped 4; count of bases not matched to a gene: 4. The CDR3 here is CASSGRDRGPDTQYF. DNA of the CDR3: TGTGCCAGCAGTGGCCGGGACAGGGGGCCAGATACGCAGTATTTT.

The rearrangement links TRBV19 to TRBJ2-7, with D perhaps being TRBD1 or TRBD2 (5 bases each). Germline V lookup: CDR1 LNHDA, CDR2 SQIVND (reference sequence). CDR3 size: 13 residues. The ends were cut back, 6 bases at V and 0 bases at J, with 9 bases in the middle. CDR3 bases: TGTGCCAGTAGGGGGGACGACTCCTACGAGCAGTACTTC. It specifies CASRGDDSYEQYF.

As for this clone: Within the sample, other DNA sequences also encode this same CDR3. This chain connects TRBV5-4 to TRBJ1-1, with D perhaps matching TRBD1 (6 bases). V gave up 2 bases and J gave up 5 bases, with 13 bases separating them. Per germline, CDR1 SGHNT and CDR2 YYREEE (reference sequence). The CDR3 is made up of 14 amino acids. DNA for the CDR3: TGTGCCAGCAGCTTCCGGGGGCGCGGGACTGAAGCTTTCTTT. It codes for CASSFRGRGTEAFF.

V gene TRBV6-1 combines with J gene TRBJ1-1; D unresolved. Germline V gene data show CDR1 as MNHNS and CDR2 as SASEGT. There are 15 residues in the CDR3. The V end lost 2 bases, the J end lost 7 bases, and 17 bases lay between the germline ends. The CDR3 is CASSEIRGGGVEAFF. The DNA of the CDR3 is TGTGCCAGCAGTGAAATACGAGGAGGAGGAGTTGAAGCTTTCTTT.

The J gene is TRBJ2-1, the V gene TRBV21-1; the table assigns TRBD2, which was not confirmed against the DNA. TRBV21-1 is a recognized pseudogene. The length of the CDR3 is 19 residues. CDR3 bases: TGTGCCAGCAGCTACTTGGGCTCCGGTACTAGCGGGAGGGTTAATGAGCAGTTCTTC. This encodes CASSYLGSGTSGRVNEQFF.

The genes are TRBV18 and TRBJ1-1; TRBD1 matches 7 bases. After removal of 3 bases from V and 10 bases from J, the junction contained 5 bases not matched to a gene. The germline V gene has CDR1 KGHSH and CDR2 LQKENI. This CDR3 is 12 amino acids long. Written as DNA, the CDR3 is TGTGCCAGCTCACCCCCGACAGGGTCAGCTTTCTTT. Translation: CASSPPTGSAFF.

CDR3: CASSLEQFNEKLFF. As DNA, the CDR3 is TGTGCCAGCAGCTTAGAACAGTTTAATGAAAAACTGTTTTTT. The J gene is TRBJ1-4, the V gene TRBV7-9; D call uncertain. The germline V gene has CDR1 SEHNR and CDR2 FQNEAQ (reference sequence). The CDR3 totals 14 residues. Trimming shortened V by 1 base and J by 4 bases, and 7 bases separated the two germline ends.

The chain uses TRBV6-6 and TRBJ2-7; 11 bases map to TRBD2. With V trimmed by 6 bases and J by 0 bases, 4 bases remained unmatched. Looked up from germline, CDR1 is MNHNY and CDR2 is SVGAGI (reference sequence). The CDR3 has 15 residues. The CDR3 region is CASSHGLAGSYEQYF. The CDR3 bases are TGTGCCAGCAGCCACGGACTAGCGGGCTCCTACGAGCAGTACTTC.

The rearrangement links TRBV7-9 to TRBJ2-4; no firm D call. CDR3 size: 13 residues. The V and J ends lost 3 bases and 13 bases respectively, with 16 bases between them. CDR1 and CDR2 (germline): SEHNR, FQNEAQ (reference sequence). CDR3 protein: CASSFLAWETQYF. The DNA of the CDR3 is TGTGCCAGCAGCTTCCTCGCCTGGGAAACACAGTACTTC.

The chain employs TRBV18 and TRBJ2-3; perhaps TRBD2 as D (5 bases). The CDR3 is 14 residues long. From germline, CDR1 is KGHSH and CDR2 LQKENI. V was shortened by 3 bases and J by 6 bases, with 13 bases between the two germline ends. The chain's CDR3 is CASSPEDFRDTQYF. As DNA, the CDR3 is TGTGCCAGCTCACCGGAGGACTTTCGGGATACGCAGTATTTT.

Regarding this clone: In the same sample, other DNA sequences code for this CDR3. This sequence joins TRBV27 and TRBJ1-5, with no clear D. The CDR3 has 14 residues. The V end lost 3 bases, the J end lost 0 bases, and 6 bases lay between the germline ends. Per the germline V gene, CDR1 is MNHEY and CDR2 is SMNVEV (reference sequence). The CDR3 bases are TGTGCCAGCAGTTTCGTGGGTAGCAATCAGCCCCAGCATTTT. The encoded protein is CASSFVGSNQPQHF.

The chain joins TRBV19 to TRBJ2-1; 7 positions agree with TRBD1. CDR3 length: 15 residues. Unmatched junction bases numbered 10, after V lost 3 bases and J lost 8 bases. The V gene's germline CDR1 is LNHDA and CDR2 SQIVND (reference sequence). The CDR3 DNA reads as TGTGCCAGTAGTATCCCCTCGACAGGGCTCGATGAGCAGTTCTTC. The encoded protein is CASSIPSTGLDEQFF.

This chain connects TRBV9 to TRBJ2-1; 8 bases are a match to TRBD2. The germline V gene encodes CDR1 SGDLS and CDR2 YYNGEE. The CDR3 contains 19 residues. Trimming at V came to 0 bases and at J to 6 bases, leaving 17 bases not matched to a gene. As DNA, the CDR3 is TGTGCCAGCAGCGTAGCGAGCAGGATAGCGGGGAGAGGGGCCAATGAGCAGTTCTTC. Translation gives CASSVASRIAGRGANEQFF.

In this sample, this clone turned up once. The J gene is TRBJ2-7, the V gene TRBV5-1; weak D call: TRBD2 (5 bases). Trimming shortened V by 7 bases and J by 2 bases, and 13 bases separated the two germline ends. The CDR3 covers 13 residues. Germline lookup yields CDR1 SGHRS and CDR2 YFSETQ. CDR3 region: CASRPLGAYEQYF. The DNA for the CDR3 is TGCGCCAGCCGCCCCTTGGGAGCCTACGAGCAGTACTTC.

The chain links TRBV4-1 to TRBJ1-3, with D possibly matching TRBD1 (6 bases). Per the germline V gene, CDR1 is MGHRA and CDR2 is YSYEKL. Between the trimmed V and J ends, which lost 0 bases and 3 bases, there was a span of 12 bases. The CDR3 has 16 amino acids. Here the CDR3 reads CASSQDRGTFGNTIYF. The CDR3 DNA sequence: TGCGCCAGCAGCCAAGACAGGGGAACGTTTGGAAACACCATATATTTT.